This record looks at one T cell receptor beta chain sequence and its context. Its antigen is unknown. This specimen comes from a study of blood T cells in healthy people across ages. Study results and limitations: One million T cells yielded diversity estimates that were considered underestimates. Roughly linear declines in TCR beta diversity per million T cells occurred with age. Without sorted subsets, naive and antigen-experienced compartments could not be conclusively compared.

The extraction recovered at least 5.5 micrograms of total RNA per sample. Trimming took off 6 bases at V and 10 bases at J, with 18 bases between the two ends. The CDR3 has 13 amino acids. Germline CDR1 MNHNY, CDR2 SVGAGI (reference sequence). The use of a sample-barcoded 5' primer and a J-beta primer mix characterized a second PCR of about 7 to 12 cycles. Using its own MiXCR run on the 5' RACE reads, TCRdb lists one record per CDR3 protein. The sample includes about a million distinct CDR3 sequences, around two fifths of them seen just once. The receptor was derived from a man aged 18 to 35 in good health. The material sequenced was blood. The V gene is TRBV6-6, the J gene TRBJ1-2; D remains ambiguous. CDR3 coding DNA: TGTGCCAGCAGCCCAGGACTGTCATCAACCTACACCTTC. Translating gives CASSPGLSSTYTF.